This T cell receptor beta chain was identified in a study of blood T cell repertoires in COVID-19. Germline loops: CDR1 MNHNS, CDR2 SASEGT. The CDR3 loop spans 15 amino acids. V lost 0 bases to trimming and J lost 4 bases, with 10 bases between them. Regarding this clone: Other DNA sequences from this sample encode an identical CDR3 as well.

Data came from immunoSEQ multiplex PCR; TCRdb stores just in-frame clones and leaves some out. The sample lists about 340,000 clones, roughly 86% occurring once. The receptor was isolated from an older woman with COVID-19, enrolled during active disease. V gene TRBV6-1 combines with J gene TRBJ1-5; tentatively, D is TRBD1 (5 bases). The source material was peripheral blood. As DNA, the CDR3 is TGTGCCAGCAGTGAAGCGGTTCAGGGTAATCAGCCCCAGCATTTT. Its protein is CASSEAVQGNQPQHF.